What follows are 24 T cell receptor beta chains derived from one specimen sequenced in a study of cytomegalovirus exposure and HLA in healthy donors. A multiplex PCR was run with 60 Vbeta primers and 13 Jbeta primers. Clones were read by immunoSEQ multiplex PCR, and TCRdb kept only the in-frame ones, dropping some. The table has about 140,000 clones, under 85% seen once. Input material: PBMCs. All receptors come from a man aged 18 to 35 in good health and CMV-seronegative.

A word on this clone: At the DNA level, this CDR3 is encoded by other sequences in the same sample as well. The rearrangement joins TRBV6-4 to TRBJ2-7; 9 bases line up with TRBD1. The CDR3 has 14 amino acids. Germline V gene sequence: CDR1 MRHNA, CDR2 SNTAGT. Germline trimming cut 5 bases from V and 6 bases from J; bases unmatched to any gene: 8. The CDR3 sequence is CASSPGQGFSEQYF. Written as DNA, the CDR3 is TGTGCCAGCAGTCCGGGACAGGGTTTTTCCGAGCAGTACTTC.

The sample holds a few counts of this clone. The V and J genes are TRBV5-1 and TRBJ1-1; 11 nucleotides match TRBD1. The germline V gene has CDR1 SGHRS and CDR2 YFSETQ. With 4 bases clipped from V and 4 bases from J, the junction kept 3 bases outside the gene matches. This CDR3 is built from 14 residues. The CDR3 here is CASSPGTGGTEAFF. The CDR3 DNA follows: TGCGCCAGCAGCCCCGGGACAGGGGGCACTGAAGCTTTCTTT.

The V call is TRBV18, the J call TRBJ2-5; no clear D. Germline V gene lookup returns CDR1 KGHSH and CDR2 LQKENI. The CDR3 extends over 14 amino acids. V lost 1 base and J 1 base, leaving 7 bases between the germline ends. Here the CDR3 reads CASSPLAIQETQYF. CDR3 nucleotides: TGTGCCAGCTCACCACTGGCAATCCAAGAGACCCAGTACTTC.

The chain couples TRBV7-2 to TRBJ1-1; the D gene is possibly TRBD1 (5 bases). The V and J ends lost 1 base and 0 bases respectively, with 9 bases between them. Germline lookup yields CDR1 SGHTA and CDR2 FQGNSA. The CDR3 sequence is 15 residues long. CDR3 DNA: TGTGCCAGCAGCTTAGGGGCAGGGATGAACACTGAAGCTTTCTTT. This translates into CASSLGAGMNTEAFF.

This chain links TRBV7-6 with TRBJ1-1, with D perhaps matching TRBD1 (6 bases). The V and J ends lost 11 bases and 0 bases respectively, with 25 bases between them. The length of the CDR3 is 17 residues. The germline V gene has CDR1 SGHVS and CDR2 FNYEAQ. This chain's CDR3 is CAPPIWGRGSVNTEAFF. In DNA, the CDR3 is TGTGCCCCCCCTATTTGGGGGCGCGGTTCGGTGAACACTGAAGCTTTCTTT.

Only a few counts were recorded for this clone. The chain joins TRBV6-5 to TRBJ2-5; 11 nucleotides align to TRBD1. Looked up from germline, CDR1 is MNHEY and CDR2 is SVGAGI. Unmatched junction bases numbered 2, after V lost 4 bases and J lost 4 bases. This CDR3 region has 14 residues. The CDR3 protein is CASSWTGGRETQYF. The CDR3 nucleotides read TGTGCCAGCAGTTGGACAGGGGGCAGAGAGACCCAGTACTTC.

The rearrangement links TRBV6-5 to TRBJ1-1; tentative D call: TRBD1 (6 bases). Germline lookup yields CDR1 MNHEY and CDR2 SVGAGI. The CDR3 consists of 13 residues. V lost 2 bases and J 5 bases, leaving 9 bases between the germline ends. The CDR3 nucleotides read TGTGCCAGCAGTTACCTACAGGGAACTGAAGCTTTCTTT. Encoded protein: CASSYLQGTEAFF.

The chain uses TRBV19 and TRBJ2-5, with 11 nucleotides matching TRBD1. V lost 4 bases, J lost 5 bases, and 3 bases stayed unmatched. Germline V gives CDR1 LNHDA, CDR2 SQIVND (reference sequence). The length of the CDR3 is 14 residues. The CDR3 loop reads CASSRGTGGETQYF. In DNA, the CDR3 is TGTGCCAGTAGTAGAGGGACAGGGGGGGAGACCCAGTACTTC.

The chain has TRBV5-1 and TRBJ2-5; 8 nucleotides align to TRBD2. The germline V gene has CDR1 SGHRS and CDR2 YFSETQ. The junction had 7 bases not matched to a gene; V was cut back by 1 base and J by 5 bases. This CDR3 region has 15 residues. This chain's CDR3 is CASSLSSGGRETQYF. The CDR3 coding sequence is TGCGCCAGCAGCTTGTCGAGCGGGGGTCGGGAGACCCAGTACTTC.

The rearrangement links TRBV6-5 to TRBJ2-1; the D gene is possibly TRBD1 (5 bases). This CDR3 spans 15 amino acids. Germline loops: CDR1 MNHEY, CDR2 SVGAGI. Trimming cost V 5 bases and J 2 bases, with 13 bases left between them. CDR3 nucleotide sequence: TGTGCCAGCAGTACCTCAGGGCATCCCTACAATGAGCAGTTCTTC. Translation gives CASSTSGHPYNEQFF.

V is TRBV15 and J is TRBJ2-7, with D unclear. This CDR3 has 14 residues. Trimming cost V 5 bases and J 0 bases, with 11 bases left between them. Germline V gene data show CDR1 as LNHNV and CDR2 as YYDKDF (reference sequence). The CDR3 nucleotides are TGTGCCACCAGCGTGGGCCTGAGCTCCTACGAGCAGTACTTC. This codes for CATSVGLSSYEQYF.

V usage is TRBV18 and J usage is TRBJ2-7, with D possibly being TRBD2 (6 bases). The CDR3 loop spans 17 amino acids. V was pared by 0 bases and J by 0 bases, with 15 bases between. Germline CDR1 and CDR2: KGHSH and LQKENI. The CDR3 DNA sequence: TGTGCCAGCTCACCACCTTGGAGGGGTCCCCGCTCCTACGAGCAGTACTTC. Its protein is CASSPPWRGPRSYEQYF.

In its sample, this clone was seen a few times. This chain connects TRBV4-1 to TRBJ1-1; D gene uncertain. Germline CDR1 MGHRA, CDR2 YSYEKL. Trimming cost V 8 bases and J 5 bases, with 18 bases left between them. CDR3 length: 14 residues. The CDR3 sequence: CASQAKIRRTEAFF. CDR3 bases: TGCGCCAGCCAAGCCAAGATTAGGAGGACTGAAGCTTTCTTT.

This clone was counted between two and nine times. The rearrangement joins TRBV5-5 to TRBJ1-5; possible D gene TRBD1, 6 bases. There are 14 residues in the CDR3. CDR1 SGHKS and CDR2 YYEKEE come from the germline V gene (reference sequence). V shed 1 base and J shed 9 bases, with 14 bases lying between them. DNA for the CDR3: TGTGCCAGCAGCTTGTCTACAGGGAGTCCGCCCCAGCATTTT. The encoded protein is CASSLSTGSPPQHF.

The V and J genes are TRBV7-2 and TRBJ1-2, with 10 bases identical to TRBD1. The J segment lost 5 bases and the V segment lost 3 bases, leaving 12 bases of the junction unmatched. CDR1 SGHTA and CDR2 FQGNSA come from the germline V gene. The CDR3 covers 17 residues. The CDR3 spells CASSFEGGQGTQYGYTF. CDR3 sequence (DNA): TGTGCCAGCAGCTTCGAAGGGGGACAGGGGACTCAATATGGCTACACCTTC.

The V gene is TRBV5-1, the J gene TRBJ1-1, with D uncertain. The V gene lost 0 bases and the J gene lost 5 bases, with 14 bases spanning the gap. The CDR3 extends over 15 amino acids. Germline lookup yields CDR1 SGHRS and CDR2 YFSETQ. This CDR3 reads CASSLDRWERTEAFF. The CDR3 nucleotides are TGCGCCAGCAGCTTGGATAGGTGGGAGAGGACTGAAGCTTTCTTT.

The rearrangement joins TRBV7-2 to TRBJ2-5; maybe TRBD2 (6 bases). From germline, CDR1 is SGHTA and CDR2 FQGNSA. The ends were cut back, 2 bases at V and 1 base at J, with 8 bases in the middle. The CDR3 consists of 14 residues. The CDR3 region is CASSLMGGQETQYF. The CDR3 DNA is TGTGCCAGCAGCTTAATGGGGGGCCAAGAGACCCAGTACTTC.

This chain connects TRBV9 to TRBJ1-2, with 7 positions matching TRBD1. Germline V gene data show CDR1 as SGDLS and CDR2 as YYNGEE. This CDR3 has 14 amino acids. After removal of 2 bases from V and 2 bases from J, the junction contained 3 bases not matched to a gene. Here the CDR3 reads CASSVGQENYGYTF. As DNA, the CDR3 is TGTGCCAGCAGCGTCGGACAGGAGAACTATGGCTACACCTTC.

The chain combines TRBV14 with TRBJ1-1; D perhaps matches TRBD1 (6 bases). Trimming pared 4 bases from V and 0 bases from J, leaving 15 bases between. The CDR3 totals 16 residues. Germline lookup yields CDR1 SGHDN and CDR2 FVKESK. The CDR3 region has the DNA TGTGCCAGCAGCCTCGACAAGGGGGTAGTGAACACTGAAGCTTTCTTT. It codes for CASSLDKGVVNTEAFF.

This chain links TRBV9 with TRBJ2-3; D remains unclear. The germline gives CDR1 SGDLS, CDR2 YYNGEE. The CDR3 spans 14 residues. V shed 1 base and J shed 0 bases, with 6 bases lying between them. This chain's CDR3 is CASSVYSSTDTQYF. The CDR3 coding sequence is TGTGCCAGCAGCGTATATTCTAGCACAGATACGCAGTATTTT.

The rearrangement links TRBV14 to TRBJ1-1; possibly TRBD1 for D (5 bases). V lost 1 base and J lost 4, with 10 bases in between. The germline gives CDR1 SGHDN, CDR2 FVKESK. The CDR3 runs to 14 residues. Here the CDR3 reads CASSQVYGATEAFF. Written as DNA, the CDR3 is TGTGCCAGCAGCCAAGTGTATGGGGCCACTGAAGCTTTCTTT.

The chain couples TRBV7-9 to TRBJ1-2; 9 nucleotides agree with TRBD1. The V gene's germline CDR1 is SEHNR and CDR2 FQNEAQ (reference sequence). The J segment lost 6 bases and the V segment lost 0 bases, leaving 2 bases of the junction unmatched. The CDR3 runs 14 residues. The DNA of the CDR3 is TGTGCCAGCAGCTTAGCGGACAGGGGAGATGGCTACACCTTC. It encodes CASSLADRGDGYTF.

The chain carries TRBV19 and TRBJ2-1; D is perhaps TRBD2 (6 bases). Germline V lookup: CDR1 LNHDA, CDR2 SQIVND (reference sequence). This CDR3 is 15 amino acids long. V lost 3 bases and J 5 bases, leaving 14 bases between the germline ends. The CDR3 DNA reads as TGTGCCAGTAGTATTAGGGCTAGCGCACACAATGAGCAGTTCTTC. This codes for CASSIRASAHNEQFF.

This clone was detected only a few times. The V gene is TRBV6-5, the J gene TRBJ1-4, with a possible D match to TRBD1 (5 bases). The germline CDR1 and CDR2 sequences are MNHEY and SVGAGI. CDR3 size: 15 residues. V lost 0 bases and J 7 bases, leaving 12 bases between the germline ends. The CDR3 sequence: CASSYSMSGGEKLFF. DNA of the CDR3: TGTGCCAGCAGTTACTCGATGTCGGGGGGTGAAAAACTGTTTTTT.